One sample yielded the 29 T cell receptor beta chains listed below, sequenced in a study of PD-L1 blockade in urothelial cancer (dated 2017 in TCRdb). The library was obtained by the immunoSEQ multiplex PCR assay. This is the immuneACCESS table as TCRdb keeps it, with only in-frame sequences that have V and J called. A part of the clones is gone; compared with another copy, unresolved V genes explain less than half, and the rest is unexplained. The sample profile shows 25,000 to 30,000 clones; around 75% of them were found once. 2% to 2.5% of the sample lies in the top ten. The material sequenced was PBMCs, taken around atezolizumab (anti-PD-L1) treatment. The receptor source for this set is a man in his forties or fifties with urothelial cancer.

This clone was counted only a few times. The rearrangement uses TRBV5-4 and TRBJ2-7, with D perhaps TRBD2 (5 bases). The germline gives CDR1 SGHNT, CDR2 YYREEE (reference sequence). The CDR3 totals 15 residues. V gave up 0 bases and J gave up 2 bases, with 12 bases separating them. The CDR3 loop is CASSLGGGRAYEQYF. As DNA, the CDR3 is TGTGCCAGCAGCTTGGGAGGTGGGAGAGCCTACGAGCAGTACTTC.

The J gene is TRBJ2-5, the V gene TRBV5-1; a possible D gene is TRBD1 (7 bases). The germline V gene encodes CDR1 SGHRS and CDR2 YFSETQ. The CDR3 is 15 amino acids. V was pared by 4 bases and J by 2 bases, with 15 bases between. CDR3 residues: CASSDRQGGQETQYF. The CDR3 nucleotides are TGCGCCAGCAGCGACCGACAGGGAGGTCAAGAGACCCAGTACTTC. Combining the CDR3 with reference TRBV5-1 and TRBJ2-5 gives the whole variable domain KAGVTQTPRYLIKTRGQQVTLSCSPISGHRSVSWYQQTPGQGLQFLFEYFSETQRNKGNFPGRFSGRQFSNSRSEMNVSTLELGDSALYLCASSDRQGGQETQYFGPGTRLLVL.

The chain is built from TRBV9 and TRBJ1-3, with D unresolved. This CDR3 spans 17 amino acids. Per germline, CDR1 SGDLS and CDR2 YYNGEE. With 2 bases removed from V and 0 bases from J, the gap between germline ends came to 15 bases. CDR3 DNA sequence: TGTGCCAGCAGCGTGTCACACTTGGAGGGCTCTGGAAACACCATATATTTT. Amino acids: CASSVSHLEGSGNTIYF.

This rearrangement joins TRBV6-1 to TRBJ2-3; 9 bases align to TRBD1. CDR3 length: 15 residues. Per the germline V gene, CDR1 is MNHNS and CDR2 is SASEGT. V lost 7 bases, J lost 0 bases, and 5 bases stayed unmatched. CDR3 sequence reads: CASMGGQGSTDTQYF. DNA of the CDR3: TGTGCCAGCATGGGCGGACAGGGGAGCACAGATACGCAGTATTTT.

The CDR3 sequence: CASSQNWAREEKLFF. The CDR3 coding sequence is TGCGCCAGCAGCCAAAACTGGGCTCGGGAGGAAAAACTGTTTTTT. The chain links TRBV4-1 to TRBJ1-4; D is unresolved. The V gene lost 2 bases and the J gene lost 8 bases, with 15 bases spanning the gap. Germline V gene data show CDR1 as MGHRA and CDR2 as YSYEKL. This CDR3 is 15 amino acids long.

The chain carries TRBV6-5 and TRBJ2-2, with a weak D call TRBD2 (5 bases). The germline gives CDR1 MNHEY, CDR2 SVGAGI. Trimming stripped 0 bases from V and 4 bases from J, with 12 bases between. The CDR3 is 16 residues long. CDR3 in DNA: TGTGCCAGCAGTTACTCCAGAATACGGGGCACCGGGGAGCTGTTTTTT. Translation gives CASSYSRIRGTGELFF.

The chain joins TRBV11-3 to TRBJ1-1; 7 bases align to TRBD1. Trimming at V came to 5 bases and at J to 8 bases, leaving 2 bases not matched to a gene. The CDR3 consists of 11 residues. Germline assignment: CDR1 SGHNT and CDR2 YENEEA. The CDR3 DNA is TGTGCCAGCAGCGCAGGGGGGGAAGCTTTCTTT. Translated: CASSAGGEAFF.

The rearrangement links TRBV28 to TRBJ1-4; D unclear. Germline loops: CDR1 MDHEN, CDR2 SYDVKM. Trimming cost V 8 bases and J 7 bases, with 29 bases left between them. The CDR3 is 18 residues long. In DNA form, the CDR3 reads TGTGCCAGCCAGTCCAAGGCGGGGAGGCGGGTTCAAGGTGAAAAACTGTTTTTT. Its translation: CASQSKAGRRVQGEKLFF.

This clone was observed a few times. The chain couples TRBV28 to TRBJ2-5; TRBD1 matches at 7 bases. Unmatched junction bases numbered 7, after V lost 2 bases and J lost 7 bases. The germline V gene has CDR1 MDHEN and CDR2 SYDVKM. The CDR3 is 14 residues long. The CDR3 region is CASSLTGAKGTQYF. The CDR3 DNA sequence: TGTGCCAGCAGTTTAACAGGGGCAAAGGGGACCCAGTACTTC.

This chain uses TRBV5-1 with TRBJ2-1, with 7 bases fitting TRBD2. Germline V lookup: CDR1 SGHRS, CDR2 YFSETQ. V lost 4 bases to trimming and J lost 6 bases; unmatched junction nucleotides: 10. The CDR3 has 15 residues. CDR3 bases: TGCGCCAGCAGCGACCAGGGACTACCCGGCAATGAGCAGTTCTTC. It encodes CASSDQGLPGNEQFF.

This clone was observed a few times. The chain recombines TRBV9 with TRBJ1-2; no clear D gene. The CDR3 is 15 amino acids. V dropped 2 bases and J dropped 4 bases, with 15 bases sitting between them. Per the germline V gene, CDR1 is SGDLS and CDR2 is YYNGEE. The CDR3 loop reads CASSVGTPKPYGYTF. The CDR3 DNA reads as TGTGCCAGCAGCGTCGGTACCCCTAAACCCTATGGCTACACCTTC.

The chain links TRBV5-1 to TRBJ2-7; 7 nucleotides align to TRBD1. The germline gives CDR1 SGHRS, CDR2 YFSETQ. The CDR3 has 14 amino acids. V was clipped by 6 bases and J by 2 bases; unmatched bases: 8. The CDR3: CASTYLGQTYEQYF. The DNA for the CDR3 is TGCGCCAGCACCTATCTGGGACAGACCTACGAGCAGTACTTC.

Here the CDR3 reads CASTDSSNQPQHF. The CDR3 DNA is TGTGCCAGCACCGACAGCAGCAATCAGCCCCAGCATTTT. V is TRBV6-6 and J is TRBJ1-5; a possible D gene is TRBD1 (5 bases). Germline values: CDR1 MNHNY, CDR2 SVGAGI (reference sequence). The CDR3 runs to 13 residues. The V and J ends lost 7 bases and 1 base respectively, with 8 bases between them.

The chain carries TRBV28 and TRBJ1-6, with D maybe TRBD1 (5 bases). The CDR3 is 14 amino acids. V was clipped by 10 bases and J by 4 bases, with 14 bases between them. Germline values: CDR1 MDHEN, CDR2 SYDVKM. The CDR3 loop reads CATKGGHYNSPLHF. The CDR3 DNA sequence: TGTGCCACCAAGGGAGGACATTATAATTCACCCCTCCACTTT.

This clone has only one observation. CDR3: CASSDPPVMYV. CDR3 bases: TGTGCCAGCAGTGACCCTCCGGTAATGTACGTC. The J gene is TRBJ2-7, the V gene TRBV25-1, with no clear D. Germline V gene sequence: CDR1 MGHDK, CDR2 SYGVNS. This CDR3 has 11 residues. Trimming removed 3 bases at V and 12 bases at J, with 12 bases between.

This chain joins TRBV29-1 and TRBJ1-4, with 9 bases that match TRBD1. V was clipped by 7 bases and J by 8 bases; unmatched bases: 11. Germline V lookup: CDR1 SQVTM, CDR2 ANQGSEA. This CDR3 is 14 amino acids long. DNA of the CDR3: TGCAGCGCTAAACAGGGGGCGGTGGGAGAAAAACTGTTTTTT. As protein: CSAKQGAVGEKLFF.

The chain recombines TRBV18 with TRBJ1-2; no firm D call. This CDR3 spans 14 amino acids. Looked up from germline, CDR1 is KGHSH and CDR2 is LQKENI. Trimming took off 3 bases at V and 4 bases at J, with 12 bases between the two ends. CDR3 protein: CASSPGSGVYGYTF. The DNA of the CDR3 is TGTGCCAGCTCACCTGGAAGTGGAGTCTATGGCTACACCTTC.

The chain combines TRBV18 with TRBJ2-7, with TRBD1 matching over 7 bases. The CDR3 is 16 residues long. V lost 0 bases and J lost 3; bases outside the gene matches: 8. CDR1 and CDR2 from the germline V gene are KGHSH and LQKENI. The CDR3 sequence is CASSPPVGQVNYEQYF. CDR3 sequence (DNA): TGTGCCAGCTCACCACCGGTCGGACAGGTTAACTACGAGCAGTACTTC.

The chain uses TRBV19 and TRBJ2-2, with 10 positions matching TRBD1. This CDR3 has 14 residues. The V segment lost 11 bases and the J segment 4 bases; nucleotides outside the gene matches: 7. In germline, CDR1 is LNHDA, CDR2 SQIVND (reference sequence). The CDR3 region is CAGRTGGSTGELFF. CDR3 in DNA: TGTGCCGGTCGGACAGGGGGGAGCACCGGGGAGCTGTTTTTT.

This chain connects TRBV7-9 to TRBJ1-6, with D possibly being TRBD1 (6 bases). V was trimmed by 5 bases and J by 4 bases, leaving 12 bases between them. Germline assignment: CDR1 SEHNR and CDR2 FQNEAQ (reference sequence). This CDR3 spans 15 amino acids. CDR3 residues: CASSQPGVYNSPLHF. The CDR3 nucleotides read TGTGCCAGCAGCCAACCAGGGGTATATAATTCACCCCTCCACTTT.

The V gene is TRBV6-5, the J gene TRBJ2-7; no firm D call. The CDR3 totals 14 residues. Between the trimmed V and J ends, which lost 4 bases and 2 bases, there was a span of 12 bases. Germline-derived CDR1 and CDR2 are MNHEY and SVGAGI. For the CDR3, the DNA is TGTGCCAGCAGTTTACACGAATCCACCTACGAGCAGTACTTC. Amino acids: CASSLHESTYEQYF.

CDR3 nucleotide sequence: TGTGCCAGCAGTGCGGGCTCCTACAATGAGCAGTTCTTC. Translation: CASSAGSYNEQFF. The chain uses TRBV6-4 and TRBJ2-1, with D uncertain. CDR3 length equals 13 residues. The V gene's germline CDR1 is MRHNA and CDR2 SNTAGT. V was pared by 4 bases and J by 0 bases, with 4 bases between.

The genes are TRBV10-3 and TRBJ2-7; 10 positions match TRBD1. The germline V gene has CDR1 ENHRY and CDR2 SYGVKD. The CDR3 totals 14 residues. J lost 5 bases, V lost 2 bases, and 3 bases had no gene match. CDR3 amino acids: CAISEGTGDHEQYF. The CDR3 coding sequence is TGTGCCATCAGTGAGGGGACAGGGGACCACGAGCAGTACTTC.

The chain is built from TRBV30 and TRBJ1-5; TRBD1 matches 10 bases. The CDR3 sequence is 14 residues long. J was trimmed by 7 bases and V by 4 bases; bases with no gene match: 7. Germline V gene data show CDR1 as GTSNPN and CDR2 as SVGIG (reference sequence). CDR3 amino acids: CAWKRQGAGQPQHF. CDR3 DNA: TGTGCCTGGAAGAGACAGGGGGCAGGACAGCCCCAGCATTTT.

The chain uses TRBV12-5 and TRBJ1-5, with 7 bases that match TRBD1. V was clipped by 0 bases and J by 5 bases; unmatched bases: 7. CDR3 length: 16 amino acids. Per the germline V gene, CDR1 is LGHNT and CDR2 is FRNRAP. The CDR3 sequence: CASGLVIGGGDQPQHF. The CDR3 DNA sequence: TGTGCTAGTGGTTTGGTAATAGGGGGCGGTGATCAGCCCCAGCATTTT.

DNA for the CDR3: TGCGCCAGCAGGTGGGACAGTAACACCGGGGAGCTGTTTTTT. This gives the protein CASRWDSNTGELFF. The chain carries TRBV5-1 and TRBJ2-2; 7 nucleotides align to TRBD1. This CDR3 contains 14 residues. Looked up from germline, CDR1 is SGHRS and CDR2 is YFSETQ. After removal of 5 bases from V and 2 bases from J, the junction contained 3 bases not matched to a gene.

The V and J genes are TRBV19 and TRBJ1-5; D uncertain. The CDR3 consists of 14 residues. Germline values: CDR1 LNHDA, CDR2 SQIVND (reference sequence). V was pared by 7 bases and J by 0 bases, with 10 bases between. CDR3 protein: CASTGEYSNQPQHF. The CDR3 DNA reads TGTGCCAGTACCGGTGAATATAGCAATCAGCCCCAGCATTTT. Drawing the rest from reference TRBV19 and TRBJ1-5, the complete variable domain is DGGITQSPKYLFRKEGQNVTLSCEQNLNHDAMYWYRQDPGQGLRLIYYSQIVNDFQKGDIAEGYSVSREKKESFPLTVTSAQKNPTAFYLCASTGEYSNQPQHFGDGTRLSIL.

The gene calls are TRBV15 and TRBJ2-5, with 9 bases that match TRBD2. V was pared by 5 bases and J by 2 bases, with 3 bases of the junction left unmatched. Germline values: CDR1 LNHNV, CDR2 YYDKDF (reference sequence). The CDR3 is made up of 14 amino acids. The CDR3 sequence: CATSARGGQETQYF. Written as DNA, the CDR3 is TGTGCCACCAGCGCGCGGGGGGGGCAAGAGACCCAGTACTTC. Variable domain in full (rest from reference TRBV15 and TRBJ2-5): DAMVIQNPRYQVTQFGKPVTLSCSQTLNHNVMYWYQQKSSQAPKLLFHYYDKDFNNEADTPDNFQSRRPNTSFCFLDIRSPGLGDTAMYLCATSARGGQETQYFGPGTRLLVL.

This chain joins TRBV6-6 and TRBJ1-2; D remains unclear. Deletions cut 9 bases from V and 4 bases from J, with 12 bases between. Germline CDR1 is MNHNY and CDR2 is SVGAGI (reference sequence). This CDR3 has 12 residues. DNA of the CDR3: TGTGCCAGTCAGTTGGAGTCCTATGGCTACACCTTC. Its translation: CASQLESYGYTF.